Following are 27 T cell receptor beta chains from one sample sequenced in a study of shared clonotypes between healthy human individuals. Using immunoSEQ multiplex PCR, the repertoire was profiled, and TCRdb retains in-frame clones only, with some absent. The profile shows 2 million to 2.5 million clones, about 94% of them singletons. The sample comprised naive CD4+ T cells sorted from blood. Sample subset: CD45RA+ positively selected. The origin of the receptors is a man aged 18 to 29 in good health.

The rearrangement joins TRBV30 to TRBJ2-7; tentatively, D is TRBD2 (7 bases). V dropped 4 bases and J dropped 5 bases, with 12 bases sitting between them. CDR1 GTSNPN and CDR2 SVGIG come from the germline V gene (reference sequence). This CDR3 has 12 amino acids. The CDR3 region is CAWKTGGHEQYF. As DNA, the CDR3 is TGTGCCTGGAAAACGGGGGGCCACGAGCAGTACTTC. Full variable domain (rest looked up from reference TRBV30 and TRBJ2-7): SQTIHQWPATLVQPVGSPLSLECTVEGTSNPNLYWYRQAAGRGLQLLFYSVGIGQISSEVPQNLSASRPQDRQFILSSKKLLLSDSGFYLCAWKTGGHEQYFGPGTRLTVT.

The chain employs TRBV18 and TRBJ1-6, with 7 bases lining up with TRBD1. J was trimmed by 6 bases and V by 2 bases; bases with no gene match: 1. CDR3 length: 14 residues. Germline CDR1 reads KGHSH; CDR2 reads LQKENI. CDR3 DNA sequence: TGTGCCAGCTCACCAGGGGACAGTAATTCACCCCTCCACTTT. As protein: CASSPGDSNSPLHF.

Concerning this clone itself: The same CDR3 arises from other DNA sequences in this sample as well. The gene calls are TRBV9 and TRBJ2-7; 10 nucleotides line up with TRBD2. V shed 0 bases and J 3 bases; nucleotides not matched to a gene: 3. The CDR3 length is 15 residues. Germline-derived CDR1 and CDR2 are SGDLS and YYNGEE. CDR3 in DNA: TGTGCCAGCAGCGTAGGGACTAGCGGCCTCTACGAGCAGTACTTC. Protein: CASSVGTSGLYEQYF.

The chain combines TRBV30 with TRBJ1-1; TRBD1 might be the D (5 bases). The CDR3 covers 13 residues. Germline V CDR1 and CDR2: GTSNPN, SVGIG (reference sequence). V dropped 5 bases and J dropped 1 base, with 11 bases sitting between them. Written as DNA, the CDR3 is TGTGCCTGGGATTCACAGGAGAACACTGAAGCTTTCTTT. This encodes CAWDSQENTEAFF.

As for this clone: Other DNA sequences within the sample encode an identical CDR3. J is TRBJ2-3 and V is TRBV11-2; TRBD2 might be the D (5 bases). In germline, CDR1 is SGHAT, CDR2 FQNNGV. CDR3 length: 15 residues. V shed 5 bases and J shed 0 bases, with 12 bases lying between them. In nucleotides, the CDR3 is TGTGCCAGCAGCCCCGGACTGGCTAGCACAGATACGCAGTATTTT. Its protein is CASSPGLASTDTQYF. Based on the CDR3 plus reference TRBV11-2 and TRBJ2-3, the full variable domain is EAGVAQSPRYKIIEKRQSVAFWCNPISGHATLYWYQQILGQGPKLLIQFQNNGVVDDSQLPKDRFSAERLKGVDSTLKIQPAKLEDSAVYLCASSPGLASTDTQYFGPGTRLTVL.

The J gene is TRBJ2-3, the V gene TRBV4-1; no clear D gene. The CDR3 is 17 residues long. Germline loops: CDR1 MGHRA, CDR2 YSYEKL. V was clipped by 2 bases and J by 1 base, with 16 bases between them. CDR3 region: CASSQLVAAKGTDTQYF. For the CDR3, the DNA is TGCGCCAGCAGCCAACTAGTCGCGGCCAAGGGCACAGATACGCAGTATTTT.

This chain joins TRBV30 and TRBJ2-3; D is uncertain. V lost 1 base to trimming and J lost 4 bases, with 9 bases between them. CDR1 GTSNPN and CDR2 SVGIG come from the germline V gene (reference sequence). The CDR3 loop spans 13 amino acids. CDR3 protein: CAWSGLSADTQYF. The CDR3 DNA sequence: TGTGCCTGGAGTGGGTTGAGCGCAGATACGCAGTATTTT.

This chain uses TRBV10-2 with TRBJ2-7, with D hard to call. The V gene's germline CDR1 is WSHSY and CDR2 SAAADI. This CDR3 is built from 17 residues. Trimming shortened V by 3 bases and J by 3 bases, and 21 bases separated the two germline ends. CDR3 in DNA: TGCGCCAGCAGTGACTTAGTAAGGGTAGGATGGAGCTACGAGCAGTACTTC. Translated: CASSDLVRVGWSYEQYF.

The rearrangement joins TRBV19 to TRBJ1-1, with D unclear. Germline assignment: CDR1 LNHDA and CDR2 SQIVND (reference sequence). CDR3 length: 14 residues. Trimming pared 7 bases from V and 1 base from J, leaving 13 bases between. CDR3 bases: TGTGCCAGTACTAGGCATCCTGAGAACACTGAAGCTTTCTTT. Translation: CASTRHPENTEAFF.

V and J are TRBV2 and TRBJ1-5; possible D gene TRBD1, 6 bases. Germline V lookup: CDR1 SNHLY, CDR2 FYNNEI. Trimming removed 4 bases at V and 3 bases at J, with 13 bases between. The CDR3 covers 15 residues. The CDR3 DNA reads as TGTGCCAGCAGTGGGGGGCAGTCTTACAATCAGCCCCAGCATTTT. Amino acid sequence: CASSGGQSYNQPQHF.

The V gene is TRBV7-6, the J gene TRBJ2-3; D is unresolved. The ends were cut back, 1 base at V and 2 bases at J, with 19 bases in the middle. CDR3 length: 18 amino acids. From germline, CDR1 is SGHVS and CDR2 FNYEAQ. Here the CDR3 reads CASSLGLSRLFNTDTQYF. The CDR3 DNA reads TGTGCCAGCAGCTTAGGACTCTCCCGCCTCTTTAACACAGATACGCAGTATTTT. The full variable domain, with the rest looked up from reference TRBV7-6 and TRBJ2-3, is GAGVSQSPRYKVTKRGQDVALRCDPISGHVSLYWYRQALGQGPEFLTYFNYEAQQDKSGLPNDRFSAERPEGSISTLTIQRTEQRDSAMYRCASSLGLSRLFNTDTQYFGPGTRLTVL.

The CDR3 sequence is CASKGQGREKLFF. The CDR3 DNA sequence: TGTGCCAGCAAGGGACAGGGAAGGGAAAAACTGTTTTTT. V and J are TRBV19 and TRBJ1-4; 9 bases line up with TRBD1. J gave up 8 bases and V 9 bases, and 7 bases lay outside the gene matches. This CDR3 has 13 residues. The germline V gene has CDR1 LNHDA and CDR2 SQIVND (reference sequence).

This sequence joins TRBV9 and TRBJ1-4; tentative D call: TRBD1 (5 bases). Trimming stripped 5 bases from V and 3 bases from J, with 20 bases between. The CDR3 is 17 amino acids. Per the germline V gene, CDR1 is SGDLS and CDR2 is YYNGEE. Here the CDR3 reads CASSRYYGQGPNEKLFF. Written as DNA, the CDR3 is TGTGCCAGCAGTCGGTACTACGGTCAGGGCCCTAATGAAAAACTGTTTTTT.

The chain recombines TRBV6-6 with TRBJ2-7; 7 nucleotides agree with TRBD1. Germline V CDR1 and CDR2: MNHNY, SVGAGI (reference sequence). The CDR3 contains 15 residues. The V gene end was trimmed by 10 bases and the J gene end by 2 bases; junction bases not matched to a gene: 14. The CDR3 sequence is CAIHSRGGGTYEQYF. The CDR3 nucleotides are TGTGCCATCCATTCCAGAGGGGGCGGAACCTACGAGCAGTACTTC.

CDR3 nucleotides: TGTGCTAGTGGTTTGGAACACGATTCACCCCTCCACTTT. It codes for CASGLEHDSPLHF. The chain has TRBV12-5 and TRBJ1-6; D remains unclear. Trimming pared 1 base from V and 8 bases from J, leaving 6 bases between. The CDR3 loop spans 13 amino acids. Germline V lookup: CDR1 LGHNT, CDR2 FRNRAP. Together with reference TRBV12-5 and TRBJ1-6, the CDR3 gives the full variable domain: DARVTQTPRHKVTEMGQEVTMRCQPILGHNTVFWYRQTMMQGLELLAYFRNRAPLDDSGMPKDRFSAEMPDATLATLKIQPSEPRDSAVYFCASGLEHDSPLHFGNGTRLTVT.

The rearrangement uses TRBV5-1 and TRBJ1-2; D remains ambiguous. Looked up from germline, CDR1 is SGHRS and CDR2 is YFSETQ. V lost 4 bases and J 7 bases, leaving 20 bases between the germline ends. There are 15 residues in the CDR3. CDR3 DNA: TGCGCCAGCAGCCTGACCTTGACCCTTAGTGGTGGCTACACCTTC. This encodes CASSLTLTLSGGYTF.

The chain joins TRBV19 to TRBJ1-6; a weak D match, TRBD1 (5 bases). V gave up 1 base and J gave up 4 bases, with 11 bases separating them. Germline CDR1 reads LNHDA; CDR2 reads SQIVND (reference sequence). This CDR3 is 16 amino acids long. The CDR3 DNA sequence: TGTGCCAGTAGTATAGCCCCGGGGCCTTATAATTCACCCCTCCACTTT. This gives the protein CASSIAPGPYNSPLHF. Drawing the rest from reference TRBV19 and TRBJ1-6, the complete variable domain is DGGITQSPKYLFRKEGQNVTLSCEQNLNHDAMYWYRQDPGQGLRLIYYSQIVNDFQKGDIAEGYSVSREKKESFPLTVTSAQKNPTAFYLCASSIAPGPYNSPLHFGNGTRLTVT.

Only one count was recorded for this clone. The rearrangement uses TRBV6-5 and TRBJ1-3; D not certain. The V gene lost 1 base and the J gene lost 1 base, with 11 bases spanning the gap. The CDR3 consists of 16 residues. CDR1 is MNHEY and CDR2 is SVGAGI in the germline V gene. CDR3 nucleotides: TGTGCCAGCAGTTACTACGGCAGGTCATCTGGAAACACCATATATTTT. It is translated as CASSYYGRSSGNTIYF.

The chain couples TRBV7-9 to TRBJ1-4; tentative D call: TRBD1 (6 bases). The CDR3 has 14 amino acids. Germline lookup yields CDR1 SEHNR and CDR2 FQNEAQ (reference sequence). Trimming removed 6 bases at V and 7 bases at J, with 15 bases between. CDR3 region: CASRKGGESEKLFF. The CDR3 DNA sequence: TGTGCCAGCAGGAAGGGGGGAGAAAGTGAAAAACTGTTTTTT.

The chain joins TRBV19 to TRBJ1-6; the D gene is possibly TRBD1 (5 bases). The V end lost 7 bases, the J end lost 7 bases, and 14 bases lay between the germline ends. CDR3 length: 14 residues. The germline V gene encodes CDR1 LNHDA and CDR2 SQIVND (reference sequence). In nucleotides, the CDR3 is TGTGCCAGTACCGAGGGACGGGAAAATTCACCCCTCCACTTT. Translating it yields CASTEGRENSPLHF.

A remark on this clone: Other DNA sequences of this sample code for an identical CDR3. This chain links TRBV6-5 with TRBJ1-2; D is undetermined. Germline loops: CDR1 MNHEY, CDR2 SVGAGI. CDR3 size: 13 residues. Trimming removed 6 bases at V and 1 base at J, with 9 bases between. The CDR3 loop reads CASSWGGNYGYTF. The CDR3 DNA reads as TGTGCCAGCAGCTGGGGTGGTAACTATGGCTACACCTTC.

Worth noting for this clone: The same CDR3 is also encoded by other DNA sequences in this sample. The genes are TRBV9 and TRBJ1-6; no clear D. In germline, CDR1 is SGDLS, CDR2 YYNGEE. The CDR3 spans 18 residues. Trimming took 4 bases from V and 0 from J, leaving 17 bases between them. The CDR3, as DNA: TGTGCCAGCAGCCCCCGCGGCGGGGATAGCTCCTATAATTCACCCCTCCACTTT. Translating it yields CASSPRGGDSSYNSPLHF.

Notes on this clone: One junction end does not reproduce the germline sequence, and a read error may be involved. The chain's CDR3 is CIQQGWLDGDQPQHF. In DNA, the CDR3 is TGCATACAACAGGGGTGGTTGGATGGTGATCAGCCCCAGCATTTT. This sequence joins TRBV5-6 and TRBJ1-5; 7 bases fit TRBD1. CDR3 length: 15 residues. Germline-derived CDR1 and CDR2 are SGHDT and YYEEEE.

The gene calls are TRBV27 and TRBJ1-1; the D gene is possibly TRBD1 (5 bases). Germline CDR1 MNHEY, CDR2 SMNVEV (reference sequence). CDR3 length: 14 residues. Trimming removed 6 bases from V and 0 bases from J, with 11 bases in between. CDR3 bases: TGTGCCAGCAGCCCGCGGGGGATGAACACTGAAGCTTTCTTT. Its protein is CASSPRGMNTEAFF.

CDR3 sequence: CASSTRPSDTQYF. As DNA, the CDR3 is TGTGCCAGTAGTACCCGGCCCTCGGATACGCAGTATTTT. This chain links TRBV19 with TRBJ2-3; D uncertain. V was trimmed by 4 bases and J by 6 bases, leaving 11 bases between them. Germline CDR1 LNHDA, CDR2 SQIVND (reference sequence). The CDR3 consists of 13 residues.

About this clone: The same CDR3 arises from other DNA sequences in this sample as well. The CDR3 is CASSLDRGYEQYF. As DNA, the CDR3 is TGTGCCAGCAGCTTGGACAGGGGCTACGAGCAGTACTTC. J is TRBJ2-7 and V is TRBV5-8; the match to TRBD1 covers 7 bases. The CDR3 runs to 13 residues. Germline-derived CDR1 and CDR2 are SGHTS and YDEGEE. V shed 0 bases and J 3 bases; nucleotides not matched to a gene: 0.

This chain uses TRBV30 with TRBJ1-5, with 8 nucleotides matching TRBD1. Germline CDR1 is GTSNPN and CDR2 is SVGIG (reference sequence). The CDR3 is 16 residues long. V gave up 0 bases and J gave up 1 base; unmatched junction bases: 5. The CDR3 DNA follows: TGTGCCTGGAGTGTAGAAAGGACAGGGAGCAATCAGCCCCAGCATTTT. Its translation: CAWSVERTGSNQPQHF. The entire variable domain, with the rest obtained from reference TRBV30 and TRBJ1-5, is as follows: SQTIHQWPATLVQPVGSPLSLECTVEGTSNPNLYWYRQAAGRGLQLLFYSVGIGQISSEVPQNLSASRPQDRQFILSSKKLLLSDSGFYLCAWSVERTGSNQPQHFGDGTRLSIL.